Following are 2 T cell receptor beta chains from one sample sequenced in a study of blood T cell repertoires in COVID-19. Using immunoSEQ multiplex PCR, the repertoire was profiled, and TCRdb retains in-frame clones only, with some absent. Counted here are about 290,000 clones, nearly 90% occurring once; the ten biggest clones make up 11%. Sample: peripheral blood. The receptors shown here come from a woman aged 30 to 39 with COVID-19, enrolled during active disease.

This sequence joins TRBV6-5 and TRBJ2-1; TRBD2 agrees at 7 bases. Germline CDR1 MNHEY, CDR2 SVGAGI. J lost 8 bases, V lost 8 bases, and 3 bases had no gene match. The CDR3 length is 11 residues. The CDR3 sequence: CASLGGYEQFF. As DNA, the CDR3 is TGTGCCAGCCTGGGGGGGTATGAGCAGTTCTTC.

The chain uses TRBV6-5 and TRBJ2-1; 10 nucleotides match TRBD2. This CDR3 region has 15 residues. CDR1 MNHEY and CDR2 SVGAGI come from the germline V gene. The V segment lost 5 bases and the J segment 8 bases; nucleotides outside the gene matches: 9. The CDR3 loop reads CASSNIAGGGDEQFF. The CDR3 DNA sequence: TGTGCCAGCAGTAACATAGCGGGGGGCGGGGATGAGCAGTTCTTC.